The rows below give T cell receptor beta chains drawn from one sample of a study of identical twins. TCRdb passed the 5' RACE reads through MiXCR, listing each CDR3 protein once. The sample lists 1,800,000 or so distinct CDR3 sequences, less than 35% seen once, with 0.25% to 0.3% in the top ten. The sequencing sample was made of cord blood. The receptors come from a newborn girl in good health. CDR3s include the opening cysteine and the closing phenylalanine or tryptophan. A D gene is named only where the DNA matches it firmly. Size tells how often a clone was seen (once, few, many) or the class of an expanded clone, and some rows leave it out.

j_call v_call clone_size d_call cdr3_aa cdr3_nt
TRBJ2-1 TRBV20-1 few TRBD2 CSARTSGGRNEQFF TGCAGTGCTAGGACTAGCGGGGGGAGGAATGAGCAGTTCTTC
TRBJ1-1 TRBV5-5 - - CASSRRTASTEAFF TGTGCCAGCAGCCGCCGGACAGCGAGCACTGAAGCTTTCTTT
TRBJ2-1 TRBV6-5 few TRBD2 CASRGGLAAYNEQFF TGTGCCAGCAGAGGGGGACTAGCGGCCTACAATGAGCAGTTCTTC
TRBJ2-1 TRBV5-1 - - CASSLARGAGYNEQFF TGCGCCAGCAGCTTGGCCCGGGGGGCGGGCTACAATGAGCAGTTCTTC
TRBJ2-1 TRBV3-1 few TRBD2 CASSPSGSLTYNEQFF TGTGCCAGCAGTCCCAGCGGGAGCCTCACGTACAATGAGCAGTTCTTC
TRBJ1-2 TRBV7-9 - - CASSRDVTDTF TGTGCCAGCAGCAGGGACGTGACTGACACCTTC
TRBJ2-7 TRBV6-2/TRBV6-3 - - CASSRWDPTGYEQYF TGTGCCAGCAGTCGCTGGGACCCCACAGGGTACGAGCAGTACTTC
TRBJ2-3 TRBV5-4 - - CASQQLQGGDAISDTQYF TGTGCCAGCCAGCAGCTTCAGGGGGGCGACGCAATCTCAGATACGCAGTATTTT
TRBJ1-1 TRBV7-2 - - CASSLGGSQTEAFF TGTGCCAGCAGCTTAGGGGGGAGTCAGACTGAAGCTTTCTTT
TRBJ2-7 TRBV5-1 - TRBD2 CASSSRLAELYNEQYF TGCGCCAGCAGCTCTAGACTAGCGGAGCTATACAATGAGCAGTACTTC
TRBJ2-7 TRBV6-5 - TRBD2 CASSPRGVGYEQYF TGTGCCAGCAGCCCCCGGGGGGTTGGCTACGAGCAGTACTTC
TRBJ2-2 TRBV28 few TRBD1 CASSKIQGAGGELFF TGTGCCAGCAGTAAAATACAGGGGGCTGGCGGGGAGCTGTTTTTT
TRBJ1-1 TRBV27 - - CASSSPRGRRAFF TGTGCCAGCAGTTCCCCTAGGGGAAGGAGAGCTTTCTTT
TRBJ1-1 TRBV27 - - CASSIGGGRTEAFF TGTGCCAGCAGTATAGGGGGGGGAAGGACTGAAGCTTTCTTT
TRBJ2-5 TRBV20-1 few - CSAPRDSETQYF TGCAGTGCCCCCCGGGACTCAGAGACCCAGTACTTC
TRBJ2-3 TRBV4-1 few TRBD2 CASSQDPGLAGARTDTQYF TGTGCCAGCAGCCAAGATCCTGGACTAGCGGGAGCCCGCACAGATACGCAGTATTTT
TRBJ2-3 TRBV6-1 - TRBD2 CASSGTGTSGRSRTTDTQYF TGTGCCAGCAGTGGAACCGGGACTAGCGGGAGGTCCAGAACCACAGATACGCAGTATTTT
TRBJ2-7 TRBV5-1 - TRBD2 CASSLRTSGGTHEQYF TGCGCCAGCAGCTTGAGGACTAGCGGGGGCACCCACGAGCAGTACTTC
TRBJ2-7 TRBV7-2 few TRBD2 CASSLPGSGRFEQYF TGTGCCAGCAGCTTACCGGGTAGCGGGAGGTTCGAGCAGTACTTC
TRBJ2-3 TRBV14 - - CASSPRYGSTDTQYF TGTGCCAGCAGCCCAAGATACGGGAGCACAGATACGCAGTATTTT
TRBJ2-3 TRBV18 - - CASSPRADSTDTQYF TGTGCCAGCTCACCACGAGCGGACAGCACAGATACGCAGTATTTT
TRBJ2-7 TRBV20-1 - - CSASFGGHTYEQYF TGCAGTGCTAGCTTCGGGGGTCATACCTACGAGCAGTACTTC
TRBJ1-1 TRBV12-3/TRBV12-4 - - CASSRLLTGPDTEAFF TGTGCCAGCAGCCGCCTTTTGACAGGTCCCGACACTGAAGCTTTCTTT
TRBJ2-3 TRBV20-1 - TRBD2 CTASGYRTDTQYF TGCACTGCTAGCGGCTACCGCACAGATACGCAGTATTTT
TRBJ1-2 TRBV10-3 few TRBD1 CAISESGTGHYGYTF TGTGCCATCAGTGAGTCGGGGACAGGGCACTATGGCTACACCTTC
TRBJ2-5 TRBV7-2 - TRBD1 CASSLGSDRVQETQYF TGTGCCAGCAGCTTAGGGAGCGACAGGGTCCAAGAGACCCAGTACTTC
TRBJ2-1 TRBV12-3/TRBV12-4 - TRBD2 CASRTSGGDSYNEQFF TGTGCCAGCCGGACTAGCGGGGGCGACTCCTACAATGAGCAGTTCTTC
TRBJ2-2 TRBV24-1 - - CATSDPRGTTGELFF TGTGCCACCAGTGATCCCCGAGGGACTACCGGGGAGCTGTTTTTT
TRBJ1-2 TRBV6-1 - TRBD1 CAGRRDREFRSNYGYTF TGTGCCGGCAGAAGGGACAGGGAGTTTCGATCCAACTATGGCTACACCTTC
TRBJ2-1 TRBV24-1 many - CATKNYNEQFF TGTGCCACCAAGAACTACAATGAGCAGTTCTTC
TRBJ2-2 TRBV27 - TRBD1 CASSLIGTGLTGELFF TGTGCCAGCAGTTTAATAGGGACAGGCCTCACCGGGGAGCTGTTTTTT
TRBJ1-1 TRBV21-1 - - CASSKVAGGLPNTEAFF TGTGCCAGCAGCAAAGTAGCCGGGGGGCTCCCGAACACTGAAGCTTTCTTT